These T cell receptor beta chains were read from a single sample in a study of blood T cells in healthy people across ages. TCRdb re-called the 5' RACE reads with MiXCR, one entry per CDR3 protein. The sample includes about 1.5 million distinct CDR3 sequences, roughly 40% of them seen just once. The sample was blood. Receptor source: a young woman in good health. CDR3s include the opening cysteine and the closing phenylalanine or tryptophan. The D gene is left open where the match is weak. Clone sizes are given selectively: once, few, many, or a class where the clone is expanded.

clone size	D gene	J gene	V gene	CDR3 protein	CDR3 DNA
-	-	TRBJ1-5	TRBV24-1	CATGLTGNRPQHF	TGTGCCACTGGACTGACAGGCAATCGGCCCCAGCATTTT
once	-	TRBJ2-3	TRBV9	CASSVLTSGGNPGYAVFYSDTQYF	-
-	-	TRBJ2-1	TRBV12-3/TRBV12-4	CASSRQVGVEQFF	TGTGCCAGCAGCCGACAGGTAGGGGTCGAGCAGTTCTTC
once	-	TRBJ1-2	TRBV4-1	CASSQVYGANSGYTF	TGCGCCAGCAGCCAAGTGTACGGGGCGAACTCTGGCTACACCTTC
-	-	TRBJ2-7	TRBV20-1	CSALVGGGTSYEQYF	TGCAGTGCACTTGTGGGGGGAGGAACCTCCTACGAGCAGTACTTC
-	-	TRBJ2-6	TRBV5-1	CTSGGQGMSGANVLTF	TGCACCAGCGGCGGCCAGGGAATGTCTGGGGCCAACGTCCTGACTTTC
-	TRBD2	TRBJ2-2	TRBV7-2	CASSLAALAGSPGELFF	TGTGCCAGCAGCTTAGCGGCACTAGCGGGTTCCCCCGGGGAGCTGTTTTTT
once	-	TRBJ2-1	TRBV6-2/TRBV6-3	CASSRGTAEGPFEQFF	TGTGCCAGCAGTCGCGGGACAGCGGAAGGCCCCTTCGAGCAGTTCTTC
-	-	TRBJ2-1	TRBV20-1	CSAGTGGDNEQFF	TGCAGTGCCGGGACTGGAGGTGACAATGAGCAGTTCTTC
-	-	TRBJ2-7	TRBV7-2	CASSRLVGANYEQYF	TGTGCCAGCAGCCGGCTCGTCGGAGCAAACTACGAGCAGTACTTC
-	-	TRBJ2-1	TRBV3-1	CASSQDRLGYYNEQFF	TGTGCCAGCAGCCAAGATCGACTCGGCTACTACAATGAGCAGTTCTTC
few	TRBD2	TRBJ2-7	TRBV9	CASSVGLAGGAEQYF	TGTGCCAGCAGCGTAGGCCTAGCGGGAGGAGCCGAGCAGTACTTC
-	-	TRBJ2-3	TRBV20-1	CSAPRGFGSTDTQYF	TGCAGTGCTCCCAGGGGTTTTGGCAGCACAGATACGCAGTATTTT
-	-	TRBJ1-4	TRBV12-5	CASGLDGGAGKLFF	TGTGCTAGTGGTTTGGATGGGGGCGCGGGAAAACTGTTTTTT
-	-	TRBJ1-6	TRBV10-3	CAISESLGVYNSPLHF	TGTGCCATCAGTGAGTCGTTGGGAGTCTATAATTCACCCCTCCACTTT
few	TRBD1	TRBJ1-5	TRBV27	CASGDRGYSNQPQHF	TGTGCCAGCGGTGACAGGGGATATAGCAATCAGCCCCAGCATTTT
few	-	TRBJ1-2	TRBV27	CASSVGHTYGYTF	TGTGCCAGCAGTGTAGGACATACCTATGGCTACACCTTC
few	TRBD1	TRBJ2-1	TRBV29-1	CSVSGTGAINEQFF	TGCAGCGTTTCCGGGACAGGGGCGATCAATGAGCAGTTCTTC
-	-	TRBJ1-5	TRBV6-6	CASSRRDKGGNQPQHF	TGTGCCAGCAGCCGCCGGGACAAAGGGGGCAATCAGCCCCAGCATTTT
-	-	TRBJ1-2	TRBV20-1	CSARAPPTNYGYTF	TGCAGTGCTAGAGCCCCTCCGACCAACTATGGCTACACCTTC
-	-	TRBJ2-1	TRBV5-1	CASSQWTSTYNEQFF	TGCGCCAGCAGCCAGTGGACAAGCACCTACAATGAGCAGTTCTTC
few	-	TRBJ2-5	TRBV12-3/TRBV12-4	CASSQGRGVETQYF	TGTGCCAGCAGTCAGGGCAGGGGAGTGGAGACCCAGTACTTC
-	-	TRBJ1-2	TRBV7-9	CASSSRLGYTF	TGTGCCAGCAGCTCCCGCCTGGGCTACACCTTC
-	-	TRBJ1-1	TRBV30	CAWSFEYGEAFF	TGTGCCTGGAGTTTTGAGTATGGAGAAGCTTTCTTT
-	TRBD2	TRBJ2-7	TRBV12-3/TRBV12-4	CASRTSGTLEQYF	TGTGCCAGCAGAACTAGCGGGACCCTCGAGCAGTACTTC
-	TRBD1	TRBJ2-5	TRBV25-1	CASSRPGQASLKETQYF	TGTGCCAGCAGTAGACCGGGACAGGCCTCTTTAAAAGAGACCCAGTACTTC
many	TRBD2	TRBJ2-7	TRBV7-2	CASSRLAAYEQYF	TGTGCCAGCAGCAGACTAGCAGCCTACGAGCAGTACTTC
few	-	TRBJ1-2	TRBV7-8	CASSLGNSYGYTF	TGTGCCAGCAGCTTAGGCAACTCATATGGCTACACCTTC
few	-	TRBJ1-5	TRBV6-5	CASRGNGNQPQHF	TGTGCCAGCCGGGGGAACGGCAATCAGCCCCAGCATTTT
-	TRBD2	TRBJ2-3	TRBV12-5	CASGPGTNGLSDTQYF	TGTGCTAGTGGTCCTGGGACTAACGGGTTGTCAGATACGCAGTATTTT
-	-	TRBJ2-7	TRBV2	CASGDPYEQYF	TGTGCCAGCGGAGACCCCTACGAGCAGTACTTC
-	TRBD1	TRBJ2-3	TRBV7-9	CASRSDRDGPDTQYF	TGTGCCAGCAGGTCCGACAGGGACGGTCCAGATACGCAGTATTTT
few	TRBD1	TRBJ1-4	TRBV29-1	CSVRTGGISTNEKLFF	TGCAGCGTCCGGACAGGGGGGATATCAACTAATGAAAAACTGTTTTTT
-	-	TRBJ2-7	TRBV20-1	CSARDQTYGYEQYF	TGCAGTGCTAGAGATCAGACCTACGGCTACGAGCAGTACTTC
few	-	TRBJ2-1	TRBV10-1	CASSDPGSYLYNEQFF	TGCGCCAGCAGTGACCCCGGCTCCTATCTATACAATGAGCAGTTCTTC
-	TRBD1	TRBJ1-1	TRBV7-3	CASGTVMNTEAFF	TGTGCCAGCGGGACAGTCATGAACACTGAAGCTTTCTTT
-	TRBD1	TRBJ1-6	TRBV6-6	CASSKQGSTSPLHF	TGTGCCAGCAGTAAACAGGGGTCGACTTCACCCCTCCACTTT
few	TRBD2	TRBJ2-4	TRBV7-2	CASTQTSGILLTKNIQYF	TGTGCCAGCACCCAGACTAGCGGGATATTGCTAACCAAAAACATTCAGTACTTC
few	-	TRBJ2-7	TRBV2	CASGGNSYEQYF	TGTGCCAGCGGGGGTAACTCTTACGAGCAGTACTTC
few	TRBD2	TRBJ2-1	TRBV7-2	CASSLAGTSRNEQFF	TGTGCCAGCAGCCTAGCGGGGACTAGCAGGAATGAGCAGTTCTTC
-	TRBD2	TRBJ2-3	TRBV20-1	CSARAGGRPPHTDTQYF	TGCAGTGCTAGAGCGGGCGGGAGGCCTCCACACACAGATACGCAGTATTTT
-	-	TRBJ2-7	TRBV19	CASSLRLYYEQYF	TGTGCCAGTAGTCTCCGGTTATACTACGAGCAGTACTTC
few	TRBD2	TRBJ2-7	TRBV12-3/TRBV12-4	CASSRLAGGPYEQYF	TGTGCCAGCAGTCGACTAGCGGGAGGGCCCTACGAGCAGTACTTC
few	TRBD2	TRBJ2-4	TRBV4-1	CASSQENERGNIQYF	TGCGCCAGCAGCCAAGAAAACGAGCGGGGAAACATTCAGTACTTC
-	TRBD2	TRBJ2-7	TRBV20-1	CSAATGTIYEQYF	TGCAGTGCTGCCACCGGGACTATATACGAGCAGTACTTC
-	TRBD1	TRBJ1-1	TRBV5-6	CASSLGWTGQNTEAFF	TGTGCCAGCAGCTTGGGTTGGACAGGGCAAAACACTGAAGCTTTCTTT
-	-	TRBJ1-6	TRBV2	CASTAASSYNSPLHF	TGTGCCAGCACGGCAGCCAGCTCCTATAATTCACCCCTCCACTTT
few	-	TRBJ2-3	TRBV15	CATSRVDTDTQYF	TGTGCCACCAGCAGAGTAGACACAGATACGCAGTATTTT
once	TRBD2	TRBJ2-1	TRBV7-8	CASSSRGLAGASSYNEQFF	TGTGCCAGCAGCTCGAGGGGACTAGCGGGAGCGAGCTCCTACAATGAGCAGTTCTTC
-	TRBD1	TRBJ2-2	TRBV7-9	CASVWGTGDTGELFF	TGTGCCAGCGTCTGGGGAACAGGGGACACCGGGGAGCTGTTTTTT
few	TRBD1	TRBJ2-7	TRBV12-3/TRBV12-4	CASSSSTVSGQGASEQYF	TGTGCCAGCAGTTCCTCAACCGTTTCTGGACAGGGGGCTTCCGAGCAGTACTTC
-	-	TRBJ1-6	TRBV11-1	CASSLGGFRLNSPLHF	TGTGCCAGCAGCTTAGGCGGTTTCAGACTAAATTCACCCCTCCACTTT
few	-	TRBJ2-5	TRBV29-1	CSVDGPTETQYF	TGCAGCGTTGACGGGCCGACAGAGACCCAGTACTTC
once	-	TRBJ2-1	TRBV2	CASSEEGVVYNEQFF	TGCGCCAGCAGTGAAGAGGGGGTAGTATACAATGAGCAGTTCTTC
few	-	TRBJ1-6	TRBV7-8	CASSSRQTPNSPLHF	TGTGCCAGCAGCTCCCGACAGACACCTAATTCACCCCTCCACTTT
few	-	TRBJ1-4	TRBV6-5	CASSYSAPRPTNEKLFF	TGTGCCAGCAGTTACTCGGCGCCGAGACCAACTAATGAAAAACTGTTTTTT
-	TRBD2	TRBJ2-5	TRBV28	CASSSRTRFQETQYF	TGTGCCAGCAGTTCGCGGACTAGGTTCCAAGAGACCCAGTACTTC
-	TRBD1	TRBJ2-7	TRBV12-3/TRBV12-4	CASSLRRQGAAEQYF	TGTGCCAGCAGTTTACGTAGGCAGGGGGCCGCCGAGCAGTACTTC
-	-	TRBJ1-1	TRBV3-1	CASSQQGTSEAFF	TGTGCCAGCAGCCAACAGGGAACCTCTGAAGCTTTCTTT